A single sample is the source of the 10 T cell receptor beta chains below, sequenced in a study of human T cells and chemical hapten exposure. Time point here: patch test 1, 2 weeks after DPC sensitization. Treatment in this sample: therapeutic diphenylcyclopropenone sensitization with weekly scalp DPC. TCRdb reprocessed the RACE reads with MiXCR, giving one entry per CDR3 protein. This table holds just over 80,000 distinct CDR3 sequences, approximately 12% found once. The sample consisted of whole blood, taken in connection with sensitization to the hapten diphenylcyclopropenone (DPC). The receptors were gathered from a woman aged 45-65 years with alopecia areata. Some clones in this sample may be carry-over from other donors' samples.

This clonotype was seen a few times. This rearrangement joins TRBV3-1 to TRBJ2-5, with 12 nucleotides matching TRBD2. The CDR3 is 17 amino acids. The V and J ends lost 3 bases and 1 base, in that order; junction bases with no gene match: 6. Per germline, CDR1 LGHDT and CDR2 YNNKEL (reference sequence). The CDR3 loop is CASSQAKGLAGQETQYF. The CDR3 DNA reads as TGTGCCAGCAGCCAGGCCAAGGGACTAGCGGGCCAAGAGACCCAGTACTTC.

A few counts support this clonotype. V is TRBV7-2 and J is TRBJ2-2, with a weak D call TRBD1 (5 bases). The CDR3 totals 14 residues. V lost 5 bases to trimming and J lost 5 bases, with 12 bases between them. The germline V gene encodes CDR1 SGHTA and CDR2 FQGNSA. Here the CDR3 DNA reads TGTGCCAGCAGCCTGACCCCAGGGACCGGGGAGCTGTTTTTT. Its translation: CASSLTPGTGELFF.

This clonotype was observed a few times. V usage is TRBV18 and J usage is TRBJ2-7; D ambiguous. From germline, CDR1 is KGHSH and CDR2 LQKENI. CDR3 size: 13 residues. V was shortened by 0 bases and J by 7 bases, with 10 bases between the two germline ends. The CDR3 sequence: CASSPPQGREQYF. In DNA, the CDR3 is TGTGCCAGCTCACCACCGCAAGGGCGGGAGCAGTACTTC.

This clonotype has only a few counts. The rearrangement uses TRBV28 and TRBJ2-5; D gene ambiguous. Germline CDR1 and CDR2: MDHEN and SYDVKM. The CDR3 length is 15 residues. Between the trimmed V and J ends, which lost 2 bases and 1 base, there was a span of 11 bases. CDR3 coding DNA: TGTGCCAGCAGTTTACCGACTGGATCCCAAGAGACCCAGTACTTC. Its protein product is CASSLPTGSQETQYF.

This chain uses TRBV6-2 or TRBV6-3 with TRBJ2-1; D is perhaps TRBD1 (5 bases). The CDR3 totals 15 residues. Germline V gene lookup returns CDR1 MNHEY and CDR2 SVGEGT. The germline V and J ends were trimmed by 6 bases and 3 bases, with 15 bases remaining between them. Here the CDR3 DNA reads TGTGCCAGCAGGTCTGACAGTCCTAACTACAATGAGCAGTTCTTC. Protein product: CASRSDSPNYNEQFF.

This clonotype was seen repeatedly, ten times or more. The chain is built from TRBV28 and TRBJ2-7; possible D gene TRBD1, 6 bases. Per the germline V gene, CDR1 is MDHEN and CDR2 is SYDVKM. This CDR3 is built from 17 residues. V lost 7 bases and J 0 bases, leaving 22 bases between the germline ends. The CDR3 bases are TGTGCCAGCACTCCACGTGGTGGGGGCCTCGCCTCCTACGAGCAGTACTTC. It encodes CASTPRGGGLASYEQYF.

The table lists this clonotype with many counts. The chain combines TRBV19 with TRBJ2-1, with 7 bases that match TRBD1. The CDR3 loop spans 13 amino acids. V lost 7 bases and J lost 4; bases outside the gene matches: 4. The germline V gene has CDR1 LNHDA and CDR2 SQIVND (reference sequence). The CDR3 region has the DNA TGTGCCAGTACCAGGGGGAGTTACAATGAGCAGTTCTTC. It encodes CASTRGSYNEQFF. Full variable domain (outside the CDR3, taken from reference TRBV19 and TRBJ2-1): DGGITQSPKYLFRKEGQNVTLSCEQNLNHDAMYWYRQDPGQGLRLIYYSQIVNDFQKGDIAEGYSVSREKKESFPLTVTSAQKNPTAFYLCASTRGSYNEQFFGPGTRLTVL.

The gene calls are TRBV4-2 and TRBJ2-7, with a weak D call TRBD1 (5 bases). V was shortened by 0 bases and J by 3 bases, with 18 bases between the two germline ends. The CDR3 is 17 residues long. The germline V gene has CDR1 LGHNA and CDR2 YNFKEQ. The CDR3 loop is CASSQDQGSRPIYEQYF. The CDR3 coding sequence is TGTGCCAGCAGCCAAGATCAGGGCTCCCGACCGATCTACGAGCAGTACTTC.

The genes are TRBV7-2 and TRBJ2-4; 9 bases match TRBD1. Trimming removed 2 bases from V and 2 bases from J; junction bases left unmatched: 4. CDR1 is SGHTA, CDR2 FQGNSA, per germline. The CDR3 loop spans 16 amino acids. CDR3: CASSLSGQGSKNIQYF. The CDR3 DNA follows: TGTGCCAGCAGCTTATCTGGACAGGGGTCCAAAAACATTCAGTACTTC.

This clonotype was seen at least ten times. The chain employs TRBV11-2 and TRBJ2-1, with D perhaps matching TRBD2 (6 bases). Trimming took 0 bases from V and 10 from J, leaving 10 bases between them. The CDR3 is 13 residues long. The V gene's germline CDR1 is SGHAT and CDR2 FQNNGV. Here the CDR3 DNA reads TGTGCCAGCAGCTTAGAGCTAGGAGGGGAGCAGTTCTTC. Its protein is CASSLELGGEQFF. Full variable domain (rest looked up from reference TRBV11-2 and TRBJ2-1): EAGVAQSPRYKIIEKRQSVAFWCNPISGHATLYWYQQILGQGPKLLIQFQNNGVVDDSQLPKDRFSAERLKGVDSTLKIQPAKLEDSAVYLCASSLELGGEQFFGPGTRLTVL.